The rows below give T cell receptor beta chains drawn from one sample of a study of OX40 agonist ivuxolimab in advanced cancers. TCRdb's table, derived via immunoSEQ multiplex PCR, lists solely in-frame clones and lacks some. The table has 55,000 to 70,000 clones, around four fifths seen once; the top ten hold about 3.7%. The sample here was CD4+ or CD8+ T cells sorted from blood, taken in a trial of the OX40 agonist ivuxolimab. The receptor set was obtained from an adult with an advanced solid tumor such as melanoma, head and neck, liver or kidney cancer. Each CDR3 is given without its conserved first and last residue.

>TRBV7-9
ASRRLAGASGELF
>TRBV30
AWGEYWNTEAF
>TRBV28
ASREGINEQF
>TRBV7-2
ASSSRRDSWSPYTDTQY
>TRBV7-8
ASSPETGGGEKLF
>TRBV30
AWSDGTHSNQPQH
>TRBV5-1
ASSSRPGSYNEQF
>TRBV5-4
ASSLEVEQF
>TRBV5-1
ASSLVGTDGTSFYEQY
>TRBV7-2
ASSTDRVREQY
>TRBV11-3
ASSFGQVPEQY
>TRBV2
ASSETSGRSWEQF
>TRBV7-3
ASSLQVREIGDNEQF
>TRBV5-8
ASSFPLQGTQY
>TRBV6-5
ASWAGGTDTQY
>TRBV7-9
ASSLPRQGIENLYGYT
>TRBV12-5
ASGRTGGPYEQY
>TRBV5-5
ASSLGTVTLRSYNEQF
>TRBV11-2
ASSLSVLYYEQY
>TRBV29-1
SVWTATDTQY
>TRBV19
ASSVMPGLAGVYEQY
>TRBV4-1
ASSLRPLGQVNTEAF
>TRBV13
ASSPRYSRGRDPYGYT
>TRBV9
ASSVDSAGVLMVGTDTQY
>TRBV9
ASSVSGGRDTQY
>TRBV28
ASLTSGRAGEQY
>TRBV5-1
ASTQGTGGTYEQY
>TRBV7-2
ASSLAGGSTGELF
>TRBV6-4
ASRRETGSAESPT
>TRBV6-5
ASSKQGGKDGYT
>TRBV6-1
ASSDESYEQY
>TRBV18
ASSPPGTALLFTDTQY
>TRBV18
ASSPQGQQETQY
>TRBV7-3
ASSPNGGYEQY
>TRBV5-6
ASSLRDFSSYNEQF
>TRBV4-3
ASSQGGPAADTQY
>TRBV5-1
ASSEQTGNTEAF
>TRBV6-6
ASGPGLGIEQPQH
>TRBV6-5
ASSYSQGANTEAF
>TRBV6-1
ASSEGISVNTEAF
>TRBV28
ASFGSLNTGELF
>TRBV9
ASSVGVRDRGTDTQY
>TRBV10-3
AISESMIRGPPFLAKNIQY
>TRBV10-3
AISVLGSNQPQH
>TRBV5-5
ASSLGVSNEQF
>TRBV19
ASSRSTGDGNTIY
>TRBV2
ASSENMGTQY